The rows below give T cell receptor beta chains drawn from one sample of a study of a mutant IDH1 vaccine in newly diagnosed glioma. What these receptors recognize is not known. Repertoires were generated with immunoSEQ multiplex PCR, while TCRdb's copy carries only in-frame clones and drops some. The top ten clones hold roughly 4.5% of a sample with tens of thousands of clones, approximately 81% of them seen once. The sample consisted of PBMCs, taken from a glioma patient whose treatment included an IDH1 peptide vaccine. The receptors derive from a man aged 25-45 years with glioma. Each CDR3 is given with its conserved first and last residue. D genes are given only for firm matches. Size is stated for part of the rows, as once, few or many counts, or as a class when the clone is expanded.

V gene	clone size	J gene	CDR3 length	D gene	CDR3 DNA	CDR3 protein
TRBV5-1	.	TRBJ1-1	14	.	TGCGCCAGCAGCCGAAACCGGGGCGTAACTGAAGCTTTCTTT	CASSRNRGVTEAFF
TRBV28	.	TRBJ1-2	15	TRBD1	TGTGCCAGCAGTCAAGGAGGGACAGGTCACTATGGCTACACCTTC	CASSQGGTGHYGYTF
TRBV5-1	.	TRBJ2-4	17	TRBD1	TGCGCCAGCAGCTTGGCTCAGGGGGCTCTAGCCAAAAACATTCAGTACTTC	CASSLAQGALAKNIQYF
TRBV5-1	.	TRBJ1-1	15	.	TGCGCCAGCAGCTTGGAGGCGGTCGAGGTCACTGAAGCTTTCTTT	CASSLEAVEVTEAFF
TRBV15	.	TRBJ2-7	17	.	TGTGCCACCAGCAGAGCACTCGGGGAGAGTTGTACCTACGAGCAGTACTTC	CATSRALGESCTYEQYF
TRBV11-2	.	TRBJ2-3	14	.	TGTGCCAGCAGCTTAGAACTAGCTTCGGATACGCAGTATTTT	CASSLELASDTQYF
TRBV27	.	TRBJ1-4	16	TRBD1	TGTGCCAGCAGTTTATGGACAGGGGCGGGGAGAGAAAAACTGTTTTTT	CASSLWTGAGREKLFF
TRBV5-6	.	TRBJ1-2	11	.	TGTGCCAGCAGCTTGGGGGCAGCCAGAGTGTTC	CASSLGAARVF
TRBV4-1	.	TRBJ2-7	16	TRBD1	TGCGCCAGCAGCCAAGATGGGACAGAGAGCTCCTACGAGCAGTACTTC	CASSQDGTESSYEQYF
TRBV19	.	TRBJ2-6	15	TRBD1	TGTGCCAGTAGTAACAGGGGCTCTGGGGCCAACGTCCTGACTTTC	CASSNRGSGANVLTF
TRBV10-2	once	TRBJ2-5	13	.	TGCGCCAGCAGTGTTTACAGTAAAGAGACCCAGTACTTC	CASSVYSKETQYF
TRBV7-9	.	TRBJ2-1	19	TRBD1	TGTGCCAGCAGCTTAGTGGGGACAGTAAGGTTGCGCTCCTACAATGAGCAGTTCTTC	CASSLVGTVRLRSYNEQFF
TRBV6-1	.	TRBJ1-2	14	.	TGTGCCAGCAGTGTGGCCAGGGGAAGCTATGGCTACACCTTC	CASSVARGSYGYTF
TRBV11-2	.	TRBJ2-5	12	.	TGTGCCAGCAGCTTAGGGACGGGGTCCCAGTACTTC	CASSLGTGSQYF
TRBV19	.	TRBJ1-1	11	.	TGTGCCAGTAGTAGTTGGAGGGCGGCTTTCTTT	CASSSWRAAFF
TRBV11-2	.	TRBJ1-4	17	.	TGTGCCAGCAGCTTAGGTTCTAGGGGAACAACTAATGAAAAACTGTTTTTT	CASSLGSRGTTNEKLFF
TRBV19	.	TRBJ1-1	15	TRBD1	TGTGCCAGTAGTATATGGGGACAGGGATACACTGAAGCTTTCTTT	CASSIWGQGYTEAFF
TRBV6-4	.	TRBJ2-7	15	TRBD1	TGTGCCAGCAGTGTCGAGGGGGCCTCTTCCTACGAGCAGTACTTC	CASSVEGASSYEQYF